The 8 T cell receptor beta chains below come from one sample, sequenced in a study of PD-1 blockade in classical Hodgkin lymphoma. Exposure to brentuximab vedotin varied, and each patient had relapsed following autologous stem cell transplantation. TCRdb's table, derived via immunoSEQ multiplex PCR, lists solely in-frame clones and lacks some. The data show 40,000 to 50,000 clones, around 80% seen once. The sequencing here drew on peripheral blood mononuclear cells (PBMCs), taken at baseline. The source is a human donor with classical Hodgkin lymphoma.

The chain employs TRBV27 and TRBJ1-4; D gene unclear. The V gene's germline CDR1 is MNHEY and CDR2 SMNVEV (reference sequence). The CDR3 covers 14 residues. V shed 4 bases and J shed 3 bases, with 9 bases lying between them. The CDR3 DNA reads as TGTGCCAGCAGTTGGAGCCTTTCTAATGAAAAACTGTTTTTT. Protein sequence: CASSWSLSNEKLFF. The full variable domain, rest sourced from reference TRBV27 and TRBJ1-4, is EAQVTQNPRYLITVTGKKLTVTCSQNMNHEYMSWYRQDPGLGLRQIYYSMNVEVTDKGDVPEGYKVSRKEKRNFPLILESPSPNQTSLYFCASSWSLSNEKLFFGSGTQLSVL.

The chain has TRBV4-2 and TRBJ1-5; D gene uncertain. The CDR3 has 14 residues. CDR1 is LGHNA, CDR2 YNFKEQ, per germline. V was cut by 0 bases and J by 9 bases, with 12 bases left in between. In DNA form, the CDR3 reads TGTGCCAGCAGCCAAGACGAGGGTAACGGGCCCCAGCATTTT. Protein: CASSQDEGNGPQHF.

The genes are TRBV11-2 and TRBJ1-1, with D unresolved. The CDR3 totals 13 residues. In germline, CDR1 is SGHAT, CDR2 FQNNGV. The ends were cut back, 5 bases at V and 1 base at J, with 8 bases in the middle. The CDR3 spells CASSLIRNTEAFF. The DNA for the CDR3 is TGTGCCAGCAGCCTCATACGGAACACTGAAGCTTTCTTT.

The chain recombines TRBV6-5 with TRBJ1-2, with 7 bases fitting TRBD1. The CDR3 contains 14 residues. Germline values: CDR1 MNHEY, CDR2 SVGAGI. The ends lost 5 bases at V and 4 bases at J; junction bases unmatched: 7. CDR3: CASSRDRAPYGYTF. The DNA of the CDR3 is TGTGCCAGCAGTCGGGACAGAGCCCCCTATGGCTACACCTTC.

Only a few counts were recorded for this clone. Other DNA sequences in the sample encode the same CDR3. DNA of the CDR3: TGCGCCAGCAGCCAAGACAGCAGCACAGATACGCAGTATTTT. Its protein product is CASSQDSSTDTQYF. The chain links TRBV4-3 to TRBJ2-3; D not certain. Germline CDR1 reads LGHNA; CDR2 reads YSLEER. Trimming shortened V by 0 bases and J by 0 bases, and 4 bases separated the two germline ends. This CDR3 has 14 amino acids.

This clone occurred once. J is TRBJ1-2 and V is TRBV4-1; a possible D gene is TRBD1 (5 bases). V was pared by 4 bases and J by 4 bases, with 19 bases between. Per the germline V gene, CDR1 is MGHRA and CDR2 is YSYEKL. This CDR3 region has 16 residues. The CDR3 DNA is TGCGCCAGCAGCCCGGACGGACACTCCCTTCCCTATGGCTACACCTTC. This translates into CASSPDGHSLPYGYTF.

This clone was detected a few times. The V call is TRBV10-3, the J call TRBJ2-7; weak D call: TRBD2 (7 bases). Germline assignment: CDR1 ENHRY and CDR2 SYGVKD. The V end lost 8 bases, the J end lost 5 bases, and 10 bases lay between the germline ends. This CDR3 is built from 11 residues. This chain's CDR3 is CAIGGGDEQYF. CDR3 DNA: TGTGCCATCGGCGGGGGCGACGAGCAGTACTTC.

V usage is TRBV11-2 and J usage is TRBJ1-1, with TRBD1 matching 7 bases. After removal of 6 bases from V and 2 bases from J, the junction contained 9 bases not matched to a gene. This CDR3 comprises 15 residues. Germline V lookup: CDR1 SGHAT, CDR2 FQNNGV. CDR3 loop: CASRQPGQSNTEAFF. The CDR3 bases are TGTGCCAGCAGGCAACCGGGACAGAGTAACACTGAAGCTTTCTTT. The full variable domain, in which reference TRBV11-2 and TRBJ1-1 provide the parts outside the CDR3, is EAGVAQSPRYKIIEKRQSVAFWCNPISGHATLYWYQQILGQGPKLLIQFQNNGVVDDSQLPKDRFSAERLKGVDSTLKIQPAKLEDSAVYLCASRQPGQSNTEAFFGQGTRLTVV.